This T cell receptor beta chain is drawn from a study of control samples from healthy donors and cancer patients. This table comes from immunoSEQ multiplex PCR, and its TCRdb copy is limited to in-frame clones, with some not included. The top ten clones hold approximately 0.93% of a sample with about 160,000 clones, roughly 95% of them seen once. This CDR3 has 14 residues. CDR1 is SGHRS and CDR2 is YFSETQ in the germline V gene. Trimming removed 0 bases at V and 0 bases at J, with 4 bases between. The chain uses TRBV5-1 and TRBJ1-3; D is unclear. The specimen sequenced was blood. This sequence originates from a woman aged 30 to 39 in good health. The CDR3, as DNA: TGCGCCAGCAGCTTGGCTAGCTCTGGAAACACCATATATTTT. Translated, it gives CASSLASSGNTIYF.